Below, 8 T cell receptor beta chains from the same sample are listed, as sequenced in a study of blood T cell repertoires in COVID-19. The protocol was immunoSEQ multiplex PCR, while the TCRdb copy is restricted to in-frame clones and leaves out a portion. The data hold fewer than 300,000 clones, with approximately 90% observed a single time. Sequenced sample: peripheral blood. These receptors all come from a woman in her forties or fifties with COVID-19, enrolled during active disease.

This chain uses TRBV19 with TRBJ1-1, with a tentative D call TRBD1 (6 bases). Between the trimmed V and J ends, which lost 3 bases and 2 bases, there was a span of 16 bases. The CDR3 contains 16 residues. Germline V lookup: CDR1 LNHDA, CDR2 SQIVND (reference sequence). CDR3 in DNA: TGTGCCAGTAGTATCTGGGGCGTCAGGGGCAACACTGAAGCTTTCTTT. This gives the protein CASSIWGVRGNTEAFF.

This chain joins TRBV7-2 and TRBJ1-1; D might be TRBD1 (5 bases). CDR3 size: 13 residues. Germline V gene data show CDR1 as SGHTA and CDR2 as FQGNSA. V gave up 3 bases and J gave up 6 bases, with 11 bases separating them. The CDR3 region is CASSFGGSAEAFF. The CDR3 nucleotides read TGTGCCAGCAGCTTCGGGGGGTCCGCTGAAGCTTTCTTT.

This clone was counted once. The V call is TRBV15, the J call TRBJ1-2, with 9 positions matching TRBD1. Looked up from germline, CDR1 is LNHNV and CDR2 is YYDKDF (reference sequence). Trimming took 4 bases from V and 6 from J; bases not matched to a gene: 9. The CDR3 sequence is 15 residues long. CDR3 DNA: TGTGCCACCAGCATACTGGGACAGGGTCTTCATGGCTACACCTTC. Amino acid sequence: CATSILGQGLHGYTF.

The chain employs TRBV9 and TRBJ1-1; 7 positions agree with TRBD1. With 2 bases clipped from V and 5 bases from J, the junction kept 3 bases outside the gene matches. The germline V gene encodes CDR1 SGDLS and CDR2 YYNGEE. The CDR3 is 13 amino acids. The CDR3, as DNA: TGTGCCAGCAGCGTGGACAGGTCGACTGAAGCTTTCTTT. This gives the protein CASSVDRSTEAFF. The whole variable domain, remainder taken from reference TRBV9 and TRBJ1-1, is DSGVTQTPKHLITATGQRVTLRCSPRSGDLSVYWYQQSLDQGLQFLIQYYNGEERAKGNILERFSAQQFPDLHSELNLSSLELGDSALYFCASSVDRSTEAFFGQGTRLTVV.

The CDR3: CASSLLVEEKLFF. CDR3 sequence (DNA): TGTGCCAGCAGCCTCCTGGTCGAGGAAAAACTGTTTTTT. V and J are TRBV6-5 and TRBJ1-4; no clear D gene. This CDR3 contains 13 residues. Germline assignment: CDR1 MNHEY and CDR2 SVGAGI. With 6 bases removed from V and 8 bases from J, the gap between germline ends came to 13 bases.

Of note for this clone: At the DNA level, this CDR3 is encoded by other sequences in the same sample as well. The chain employs TRBV5-1 and TRBJ2-7; 9 positions match TRBD1. Germline CDR1 is SGHRS and CDR2 is YFSETQ. This CDR3 contains 15 residues. The junction had 5 bases not matched to a gene; V was cut back by 0 bases and J by 4 bases. CDR3 DNA sequence: TGCGCCAGCAGCTTGGAGGGACAGGGCGGTTACGAGCAGTACTTC. Translated, it gives CASSLEGQGGYEQYF.

This chain links TRBV27 with TRBJ2-7; 10 positions agree with TRBD1. The germline CDR1 and CDR2 sequences are MNHEY and SMNVEV (reference sequence). This CDR3 region has 15 residues. Losses at the gene ends were 4 bases for V and 0 bases for J; bases not matched to a gene: 3. In DNA, the CDR3 is TGTGCCAGCAGTTCGGGACAGGGGAGCTCCTACGAGCAGTACTTC. Protein: CASSSGQGSSYEQYF.

The rearrangement uses TRBV19 and TRBJ2-7; weak D call: TRBD2 (7 bases). Germline V lookup: CDR1 LNHDA, CDR2 SQIVND (reference sequence). This CDR3 has 16 amino acids. Trimming left V 5 bases short and J 0 bases short, with 17 bases between. The CDR3 DNA reads as TGTGCCAGTAGTGAGGGGGGACTACAAAGCTCCTACGAGCAGTACTTC. Translation: CASSEGGLQSSYEQYF.